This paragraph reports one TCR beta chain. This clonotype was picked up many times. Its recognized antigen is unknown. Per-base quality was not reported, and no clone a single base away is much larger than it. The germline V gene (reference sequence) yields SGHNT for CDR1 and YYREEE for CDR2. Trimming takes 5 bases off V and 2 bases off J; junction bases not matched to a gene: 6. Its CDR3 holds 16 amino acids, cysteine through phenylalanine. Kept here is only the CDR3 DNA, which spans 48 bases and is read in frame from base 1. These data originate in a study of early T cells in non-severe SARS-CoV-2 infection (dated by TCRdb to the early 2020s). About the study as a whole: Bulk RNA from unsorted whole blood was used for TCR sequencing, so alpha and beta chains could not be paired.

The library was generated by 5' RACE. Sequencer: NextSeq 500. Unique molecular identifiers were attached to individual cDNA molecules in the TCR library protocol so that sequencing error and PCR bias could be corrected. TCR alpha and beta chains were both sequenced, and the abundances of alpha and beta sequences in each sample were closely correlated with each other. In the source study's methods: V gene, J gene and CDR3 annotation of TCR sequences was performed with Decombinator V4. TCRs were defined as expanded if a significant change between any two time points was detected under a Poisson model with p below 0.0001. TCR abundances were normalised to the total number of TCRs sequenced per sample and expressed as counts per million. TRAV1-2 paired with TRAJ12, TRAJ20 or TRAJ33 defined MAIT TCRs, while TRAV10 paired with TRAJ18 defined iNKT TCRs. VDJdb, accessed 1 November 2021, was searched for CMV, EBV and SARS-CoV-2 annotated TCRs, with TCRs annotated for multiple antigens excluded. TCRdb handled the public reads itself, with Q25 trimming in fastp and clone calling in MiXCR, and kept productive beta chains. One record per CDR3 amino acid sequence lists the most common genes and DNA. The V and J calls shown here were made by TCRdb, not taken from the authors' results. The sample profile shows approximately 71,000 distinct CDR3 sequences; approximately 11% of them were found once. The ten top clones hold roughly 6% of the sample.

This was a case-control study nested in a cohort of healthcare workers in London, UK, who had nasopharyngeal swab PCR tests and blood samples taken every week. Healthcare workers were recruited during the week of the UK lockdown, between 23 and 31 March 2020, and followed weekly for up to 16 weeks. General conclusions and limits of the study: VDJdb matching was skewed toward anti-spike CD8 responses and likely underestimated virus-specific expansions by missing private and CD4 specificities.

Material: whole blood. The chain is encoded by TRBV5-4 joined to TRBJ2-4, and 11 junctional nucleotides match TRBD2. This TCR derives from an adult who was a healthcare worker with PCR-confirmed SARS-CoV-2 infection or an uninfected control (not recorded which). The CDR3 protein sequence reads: CASRDSGRGSKNIQYF. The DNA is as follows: TGTGCCAGCAGGGATAGCGGGAGGGGGTCCAAAAACATTCAGTACTTC.